In this sample, the clone carrying this T cell receptor delta chain turned up many times. The mismatch at residue 11 between this DNA's translation and the TCRdb protein of a much larger clone likely reflects a read error; the protein shown is translated from the DNA. The sample belongs to a study of γδ T cells in repeated Plasmodium falciparum infection. As for the study in general: Over approximately 640 days, donors received four mosquito-bite P. falciparum NF54 infections. Samples were taken at baseline, before some infections, and 21 days after each. Malian samples came from no-transmission periods or across acute febrile malaria episodes.

TCRdb ran CATT on the multiplex PCR reads. The sample yields approximately 93,000 delta-chain clones, 0.98% seen once. There are 18 residues in the CDR3. Germline lookup yields CDR1 GEAIGNYY and CDR2 EKD. J lost 3 bases, V lost 0 bases, and 14 bases had no gene match. Bulk repertoires came from Vgamma9/Vdelta2+ or Vdelta2-negative gammadelta T cells flow-sorted from PBMC. The TCR sequence derives from a pool of human donors (malaria-infected and uninfected, not separated). Sequenced sample: gamma-delta T cells from blood. The chain uses TRDV2 and TRDJ1, with 8 bases that match TRDD3. The J gene, not given by TCRdb, was assigned here from a germline match of the nucleotide sequence. The CDR3 sequence: CACDTGKLLGGTPDKLIF. The CDR3 region has the DNA TGTGCCTGTGACACCGGGAAGTTACTGGGGGGTACGCCCGATAAACTCATCTTT.